Included here is one TCR beta chain sequence, with context. The sample originates from a study of blood T cell repertoires in COVID-19. Study context: Both acute and convalescent COVID-19 samples were obtained from the United States, Italy and Spain. The cDNA or gDNA used as material had been derived from T cells, B-cell-depleted T cells, or PBMCs.

The V segment lost 0 bases and the J segment 4 bases; nucleotides outside the gene matches: 6. The CDR3 covers 16 residues. Germline assignment: CDR1 MNHEY and CDR2 SVGAGI. In the original analysis: Using reference gene primer amplification, nucleated cell counts were estimated. Profiling relied on immunoSEQ multiplex PCR, and the TCRdb table lists in-frame clones only, not all of them. V, J and clone size were drawn from that table, and D and trimming were deduced from the DNA. The sample includes about 47,000 clones, over 80% of them seen just once. The V gene is TRBV6-5, the J gene TRBJ1-2; 9 bases are a match to TRBD1. Sequencing input: peripheral blood. This receptor was obtained from a man in his fifties or sixties with active COVID-19. CDR3 sequence: CASSYSIDRGSYGYTF. CDR3 bases: TGTGCCAGCAGTTACTCGATCGACAGGGGGTCCTATGGCTACACCTTC.